This T cell receptor (beta chain) was captured by sequencing in a study of T-cell reconstitution after alpha-beta-depleted transplantation in children. This clonotype has a count of ten or more. The antigen is undetermined. Findings and limits, study-wide: Some patients' high day-60 TCRbeta diversity was attributed to recipient cells surviving conditioning. T-cell numbers and diversity one year post-transplant derived largely from freshly generated T cells. There were reportedly several hundred expanded graft clones from which alpha-beta T cells came about two months after transplant.

Germline V gene lookup returns CDR1 DFQATT and CDR2 SNEGSKA (reference sequence). Trimming stripped 4 bases from V and 3 bases from J, with 16 bases between. The CDR3 has 14 residues. Unique molecular identifiers were incorporated during preparation of the TCRbeta library. TCRdb independently ran MiXCR on the PCR reads; one entry per CDR3 protein. There are 250,000 to 350,000 distinct CDR3 sequences in the sample; around 25% occur only once, and over 9.5% lies in the top ten. The receptor was derived from a male patient aged 5 to 17 who had a stem cell transplant for acute lymphoblastic leukemia, so the T cells may come from the graft donor. The V and J genes are TRBV20-1 and TRBJ2-7; D remains ambiguous. Source: PBMCs, mostly from graft donor cells, taken 180 days after TCRalphabeta/CD19-depleted stem cell transplant. The CDR3 protein is CSANMVGPSYEQYF. The CDR3 region has the DNA TGCAGTGCTAATATGGTTGGGCCCAGCTACGAGCAGTACTTC.